This T cell receptor beta chain was captured in a study of T cells after yellow fever vaccination. The CDR3 has 17 amino acids. Trimming at V came to 2 bases and at J to 5 bases, leaving 9 bases not matched to a gene. In germline, CDR1 is SGHAT, CDR2 FQNNGV. One entry per CDR3 protein results from TCRdb running MiXCR on the 5' RACE reads. The repertoire holds some 350,000 distinct CDR3 sequences, more than 9% seen once, with around 20% in the top ten. V usage is TRBV11-2 and J usage is TRBJ2-1, with 10 bases identical to TRBD2. Sequenced material: PBMCs, taken on the day of the first yellow fever vaccination. The clonotype was recovered from a man aged 18 to 35 who received the YFV17D yellow fever vaccine. CDR3 loop: CASSLTLWTSGDNEQFF. DNA of the CDR3: TGTGCCAGCAGCTTAACCCTCTGGACTAGCGGCGACAATGAGCAGTTCTTC. Looking up the rest from reference TRBV11-2 and TRBJ2-1 gives the full variable domain: EAGVAQSPRYKIIEKRQSVAFWCNPISGHATLYWYQQILGQGPKLLIQFQNNGVVDDSQLPKDRFSAERLKGVDSTLKIQPAKLEDSAVYLCASSLTLWTSGDNEQFFGPGTRLTVL.